This T cell receptor (beta chain) was recovered during a study of T cells in Graves' hyperthyroidism and ophthalmopathy. Overall study context: Before any treatment, at initial diagnosis, peripheral blood was collected. The study, taken as a whole, reports: Ophthalmopathy was told apart from stable hyperthyroidism by a 13 V-J model.

Newly diagnosed hyperthyroidism, duration under 2 months, in patients aged 18 to 65. Patients showing uncontrolled infection, other autoimmune disease, pregnancy or lactation were ineligible. A few counts support this clonotype. Its antigen is as yet unknown. The trim removed 4 bases at V and 0 bases at J, leaving 4 bases unmatched. Germline CDR1 MDHEN, CDR2 SYDVKM. CDR3 length: 16 amino acids. Amplification of TCR beta CDR3 regions used RNA as the template. First-round RT-PCR of the TCR CDR3 relied on the HTBI primer set. TCRdb re-called the multiplex PCR reads with MiXCR, one entry per CDR3 protein. Here the sample spans some 400,000 distinct CDR3 sequences, 11% to 15% being singletons.

This sequence originates from a woman aged 55-69 years with Graves' hyperthyroidism. Sequenced sample: blood. The chain employs TRBV28 and TRBJ1-4; 8 bases match TRBD1. This chain's CDR3 is CASSSSGQATNEKLFF. Here the CDR3 DNA reads TGTGCCAGCAGTTCCTCGGGACAGGCAACTAATGAAAAACTGTTTTTT.